This T cell receptor (beta chain) originates from a study of cytomegalovirus exposure and HLA in healthy donors. Study at large: The use of the same platform for the 120 or so validation repertoires and the roughly 680 first-cohort repertoires was reported by a later analysis.

The method was immunoSEQ multiplex PCR; TCRdb's version includes in-frame clones alone and lacks a portion of them. The data contain some 150,000 clones, 85% to 90% of them singletons. The CDR3 length is 13 residues. The V gene's germline CDR1 is SGHTA and CDR2 FQGNSA. V shed 5 bases and J shed 7 bases, with 14 bases lying between them. General observations from the study: Reportedly, cytomegalovirus status was diagnosed with high sensitivity and specificity. CMV antigen specificity of a few CMV-associated chains was confirmed in vitro.

The donors were part of the 120-subject validation cohort, which stood apart from the roughly 670-subject first cohort. Concerning this clone: Its antigen remains unknown.

The source is a woman in her twenties or thirties in good health and CMV-seropositive. The sequenced material came from PBMCs. V and J are TRBV7-2 and TRBJ1-2, with a tentative D call TRBD1 (5 bases). Here the CDR3 reads CASSPYRSRGYTF. The CDR3 region has the DNA TGTGCCAGCAGCCCCTACAGGTCCCGTGGCTACACCTTC.